This entry describes one TCR beta chain. This sample was taken from a study of blood T cells in healthy people across ages. It was with a sample-barcoded 5' primer and a J-beta primer mix that a second PCR of roughly 7 to 11 cycles was run. TCRdb analysed the 5' RACE reads with MiXCR anew, one entry per CDR3 protein. The data hold 800,000 or so distinct CDR3 sequences, with 20% to 25% observed a single time. Trimming at V came to 7 bases and at J to 5 bases, leaving 7 bases not matched to a gene. Germline CDR1 is LNHDA and CDR2 is SQIVND (reference sequence). The CDR3 totals 14 residues. Separately, the same data were catalogued under a study of T cells of mothers and their children. According to that study: Each donor was one of three healthy Caucasian mothers or one of their six children. Overlap ran slightly, non-significantly higher for related than unrelated mother-child pairs.

The TCR was taken from a boy aged 5-17 years in good health. The chain uses TRBV19 and TRBJ1-1, with TRBD1 matching 10 bases. The sample comprised blood. In DNA, the CDR3 is TGTGCCAGTAATCAGGACAGGGGGTTGACTGAAGCTTTCTTT. Protein: CASNQDRGLTEAFF.